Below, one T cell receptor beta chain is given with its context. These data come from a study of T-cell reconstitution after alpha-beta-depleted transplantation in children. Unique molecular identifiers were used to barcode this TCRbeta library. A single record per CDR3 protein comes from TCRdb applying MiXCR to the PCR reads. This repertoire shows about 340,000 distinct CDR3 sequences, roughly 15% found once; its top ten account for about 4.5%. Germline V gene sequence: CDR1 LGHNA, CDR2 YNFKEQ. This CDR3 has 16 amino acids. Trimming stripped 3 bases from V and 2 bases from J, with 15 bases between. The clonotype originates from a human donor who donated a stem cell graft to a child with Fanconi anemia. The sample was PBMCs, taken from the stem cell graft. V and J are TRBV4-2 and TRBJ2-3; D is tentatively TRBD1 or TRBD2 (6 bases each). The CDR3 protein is CASSHGGGRYTDTQYF. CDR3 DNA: TGTGCCAGCAGCCACGGAGGGGGGCGATACACAGATACGCAGTATTTT.